This is a list of T cell receptor beta chains from one sample in a study of blood T cell repertoires in COVID-19. Method: immunoSEQ multiplex PCR; TCRdb's copy keeps in-frame clones and lacks some. The data hold roughly 130,000 clones, with roughly 90% observed a single time. The material sequenced was peripheral blood. These receptors came from a human donor with COVID-19, enrolled during active disease. The donor label of this sample is uncertain. The CDR3 runs from the conserved cysteine through the conserved F or W. The D gene is left open where the match is weak. Only part of the rows carry a size: once, few, many, or a class if the clone is expanded.

v_call: TRBV5-4
clone_size: -
d_call: TRBD1
j_call: TRBJ2-7
cdr3_nt: TGTGCCAGCAGCCCGACAGGGATTGAGGAGCAGTACTTC
cdr3_aa: CASSPTGIEEQYF

v_call: TRBV2
clone_size: -
d_call: -
j_call: TRBJ2-7
cdr3_nt: TGTGCCAGCACGTCCCAGGGAAGCTCCTACGAGCAGTACTTC
cdr3_aa: CASTSQGSSYEQYF

v_call: TRBV7-8
clone_size: -
d_call: TRBD1
j_call: TRBJ1-5
cdr3_nt: TGTGCCAGCAGCCCCGGGACAGTTAGCAATCAGCCCCAGCATTTT
cdr3_aa: CASSPGTVSNQPQHF

v_call: TRBV7-9
clone_size: -
d_call: -
j_call: TRBJ1-4
cdr3_nt: TGTGCCAGCAGCTCAGAACCCGTGGGCCCGTCGGGGAGGAGACTGTTTTTT
cdr3_aa: CASSSEPVGPSGRRLFF

v_call: TRBV7-9
clone_size: -
d_call: TRBD1
j_call: TRBJ1-1
cdr3_nt: TGTGCCAGCAGGGCGACAGGGGCTGGGTCGTATGCTTTCTTT
cdr3_aa: CASRATGAGSYAFF

v_call: TRBV11-2
clone_size: -
d_call: TRBD1
j_call: TRBJ1-6
cdr3_nt: TGTGCCAGCAGCTTCAGGGGGACAGAAAATTCACCCCTCCACTTT
cdr3_aa: CASSFRGTENSPLHF

v_call: TRBV6-2/TRBV6-3
clone_size: few
d_call: -
j_call: TRBJ1-6
cdr3_nt: TGTGCCAGCAGCCCTGTATTTCGGTCCTATAATTCACCCCTCCACTTT
cdr3_aa: CASSPVFRSYNSPLHF

v_call: TRBV28
clone_size: -
d_call: -
j_call: TRBJ1-1
cdr3_nt: TGTGCCAGCAGTCCCCTCACCGGGACACCGAACACTGAAGCTTTCTTT
cdr3_aa: CASSPLTGTPNTEAFF

v_call: TRBV25-1
clone_size: -
d_call: -
j_call: TRBJ2-3
cdr3_nt: TGTGCCAGCAGTGAATTGGACAGTGACACAGATACGCAGTATTTT
cdr3_aa: CASSELDSDTDTQYF

v_call: TRBV19
clone_size: -
d_call: TRBD1
j_call: TRBJ2-7
cdr3_nt: TGTGCCAGTAGGAGGACAGGGAGCTACGAGCAGTACTTC
cdr3_aa: CASRRTGSYEQYF

v_call: TRBV7-2
clone_size: -
d_call: -
j_call: TRBJ1-2
cdr3_nt: TGTGCCAGCAGCTTAGAATCAGGGACTTATGGCTACACCTTC
cdr3_aa: CASSLESGTYGYTF

v_call: TRBV25-1
clone_size: -
d_call: TRBD1
j_call: TRBJ2-7
cdr3_nt: TGTGCCAGCAGTGAGTTAGAGGGGACAGGGGGGTCCTACGAGCAGTACTTC
cdr3_aa: CASSELEGTGGSYEQYF

v_call: TRBV4-1
clone_size: -
d_call: TRBD1
j_call: TRBJ1-2
cdr3_nt: TGCGCCAGCAGCCCAGGAGACAGGGCAACGTCTTATGGCTACACCTTC
cdr3_aa: CASSPGDRATSYGYTF

v_call: TRBV7-8
clone_size: -
d_call: TRBD1
j_call: TRBJ1-1
cdr3_nt: TGTGCCAGCAGCCGACAGGGGGCAACTGAAGCTTTCTTT
cdr3_aa: CASSRQGATEAFF

v_call: TRBV19
clone_size: -
d_call: TRBD1
j_call: TRBJ1-4
cdr3_nt: TGTGCCAGTAGTAAAGGGACAGGTGATGAAAAACTGTTTTTT
cdr3_aa: CASSKGTGDEKLFF

v_call: TRBV3-1/TRBV3-2
clone_size: -
d_call: TRBD1
j_call: TRBJ2-1
cdr3_nt: TGTGCCAGCAGCCACTCAGGGGGCGCCTACAATGAGCAGTTCTTC
cdr3_aa: CASSHSGGAYNEQFF

v_call: TRBV5-1
clone_size: -
d_call: -
j_call: TRBJ2-7
cdr3_nt: TGCGCCAGCAGCTCGGAGACAGACTACGAGCAGTACTTC
cdr3_aa: CASSSETDYEQYF

v_call: TRBV10-2
clone_size: -
d_call: TRBD2
j_call: TRBJ2-1
cdr3_nt: TGCGCCAGCAGTGAACCTAGCGGGGGGGGCGGGTTCTTC
cdr3_aa: CASSEPSGGGGFF

v_call: TRBV21-1
clone_size: -
d_call: -
j_call: TRBJ1-1
cdr3_nt: TGTGCCAGCAGCCCCCGCAGGGATTTGAACACTGAAGCTTTCTTT
cdr3_aa: CASSPRRDLNTEAFF

v_call: TRBV19
clone_size: -
d_call: -
j_call: TRBJ1-5
cdr3_nt: TGTGCCAGTAAGGGGCATTATAGCAATCAGCCCCAGCATTTT
cdr3_aa: CASKGHYSNQPQHF

v_call: TRBV6-5
clone_size: -
d_call: TRBD1
j_call: TRBJ1-5
cdr3_nt: TGTGCCAGCAGTCCTGGACAGGCTCAGCCCCAGCATTTT
cdr3_aa: CASSPGQAQPQHF

v_call: TRBV5-1
clone_size: -
d_call: -
j_call: TRBJ1-2
cdr3_nt: TGCGCCAGCAGCTTGGAGCGTGGGGGCGGCTACACCTTC
cdr3_aa: CASSLERGGGYTF